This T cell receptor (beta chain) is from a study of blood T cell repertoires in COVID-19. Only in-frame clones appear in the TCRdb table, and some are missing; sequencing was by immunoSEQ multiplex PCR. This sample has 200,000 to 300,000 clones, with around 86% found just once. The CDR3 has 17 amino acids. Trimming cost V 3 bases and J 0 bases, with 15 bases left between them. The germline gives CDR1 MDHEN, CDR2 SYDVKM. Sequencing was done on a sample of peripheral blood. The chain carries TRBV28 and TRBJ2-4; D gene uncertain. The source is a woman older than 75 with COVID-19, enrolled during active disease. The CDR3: CASSFIRNQVAKNIQYF. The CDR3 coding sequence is TGTGCCAGCAGTTTTATCCGGAATCAGGTAGCCAAAAACATTCAGTACTTC.